These T cell receptor beta chains were read from a single sample in a study of T-cell reconstitution after alpha-beta-depleted transplantation in children. Via MiXCR, TCRdb re-called the PCR reads, giving one row per CDR3 protein. The sample has 600,000 to 700,000 distinct CDR3 sequences, 16% seen once. The sequencing here drew on PBMCs from the stem cell graft donor, taken from the stem cell graft. These receptors originate from a human donor who donated a stem cell graft to a child with acute myeloid leukemia. Each CDR3 is given with its conserved first and last residue. Expanded clones are given a class, and other clones once, few, many or no size at all.

TRBJ2-7 many TRBV29-1 13 CSVVEGPSPEQYF
TRBJ2-7 few TRBV11-2 17 CASSLGTGGAGYGEQYF
TRBJ1-1 NA TRBV6-4 13 CASSPTGLTEAFF
TRBJ2-1 few TRBV27 14 CASSPGSPGNEQFF
TRBJ1-6 few TRBV5-1 15 CASSLTGGEVSPLHF
TRBJ1-4 NA TRBV4-1 16 CASTVQGFATNEKLFF
TRBJ1-1 NA TRBV6-1 14 CASRIRGKNTEAFF
TRBJ1-2 few TRBV5-1 16 CASSPGQGRANYGYTF
TRBJ2-3 many TRBV5-1 14 CASSPPDSTDTQYF
TRBJ1-2 many TRBV13 14 CASSPGRANYGYTF
TRBJ2-3 few TRBV28 16 CASSSGWGTSTDTQYF
TRBJ2-4 many TRBV29-1 15 CSVAPRGGAKNIQYF
TRBJ1-1 many TRBV5-5 14 CASSVAVGPTEAFF
TRBJ1-5 many TRBV20-1 14 CSALRRAGDQPQHF
TRBJ2-5 NA TRBV29-1 16 CSVEDPTWTGGETQYF
TRBJ2-2 NA TRBV9 16 CASSPQGELNTGELFF
TRBJ1-4 NA TRBV5-1 15 CASSIRTGGLEKLFF
TRBJ2-2 NA TRBV4-1 15 CASSQEEGRTGELFF
TRBJ2-1 many TRBV15 11 CATHAGTYQFF
TRBJ2-5 few TRBV29-1 12 CSAQDSPETQYF
TRBJ1-4 many TRBV29-1 12 CSVGRSNEKLFF
TRBJ2-5 few TRBV20-1 15 CSARFHGGVQETQYF
TRBJ2-3 many TRBV20-1 13 CSANEGATDTQYF
TRBJ2-4 NA TRBV20-1 17 CSARDVINELAKNIQYF
TRBJ2-3 few TRBV20-1 15 CSARREEVRTDTQYF
TRBJ2-3 NA TRBV19 13 CASSQDRTDTQYF
TRBJ2-3 many TRBV12-3/TRBV12-4 15 CASSLTGGWTDTQYF
TRBJ2-3 many TRBV20-1 15 CSARASTGRTDTQYF
TRBJ1-1 many TRBV20-1 12 CSAWKENTEAFF
TRBJ2-2 NA TRBV5-1 16 CASSLLGGANTGELFF
TRBJ2-3 NA TRBV24-1 17 CATSDPRDSQPTDTQYF
TRBJ2-3 many TRBV29-1 15 CSVPAWTGWRDTQYF
TRBJ2-3 many TRBV5-5 15 CASRTGTVGTDTQYF
TRBJ1-3 few TRBV12-3/TRBV12-4 16 CASRTGQGESGNTIYF
TRBJ2-5 few TRBV28 15 CASSWVGTGRETQYF
TRBJ1-3 few TRBV7-2 16 CASSFLPRASGNTIYF
TRBJ1-2 NA TRBV6-1 16 CASSEGGEGGVSGYTF
TRBJ2-3 few TRBV5-1 16 CASSRTGQAPTDTQYF
TRBJ1-1 few TRBV5-5 16 CASSLVPGAGGAEAFF
TRBJ1-4 many TRBV4-2 14 CASSQPKVTEKLFF
TRBJ2-5 many TRBV20-1 12 CRVGTDQETQYF
TRBJ2-2 NA TRBV20-1 15 CSASLGPLNTGELFF
TRBJ1-1 many TRBV29-1 14 CSVEVGGRNTEAFF
TRBJ1-2 many TRBV5-1 13 CASSQTGLHGYTF
TRBJ1-1 many TRBV29-1 12 CSSRLQNTEAFF
TRBJ2-3 few TRBV7-9 13 CASSTTGVDTQYF
TRBJ2-7 few TRBV7-3 15 CASSFYLLDSREQYF
TRBJ2-3 NA TRBV12-3/TRBV12-4 13 CALKGGETDTQYF
TRBJ2-2 few TRBV12-3/TRBV12-4 17 CASSLVWQDANTGELFF
TRBJ2-6 many TRBV10-3 14 CAISELSGANVLTF